Given below is one TCR beta chain in context. The CDR3 is 15 amino acids. Germline V lookup: CDR1 SGHTA, CDR2 FQGNSA. V trimming: 3 bases; J trimming: 6 bases; junction bases outside the gene matches: 9. Authors' methods: Reference gene primer amplification yielded estimated nucleated cell counts. Some clones are missing from TCRdb's copy, which holds only in-frame ones; the method was immunoSEQ multiplex PCR. V, J and clone size are taken as reported in that table, and D and trimming were inferred from the DNA itself. This sample carries some 150,000 clones, about 87% of them seen once, and the ten largest clones take 35% to 40%. This entry comes from a study of blood T cell repertoires in COVID-19. Looking at the study overall: Both acute and convalescent COVID-19 samples were obtained from the United States, Italy and Spain. PBMCs, B-cell-depleted T cells, or T cells provided the cDNA or gDNA that made up the material.

The source is a man in his fifties who had recovered from COVID-19. Sample: peripheral blood. The chain uses TRBV7-2 and TRBJ2-7, with 9 positions matching TRBD2. CDR3 sequence: CASSLGGGALGEQYF. Here the CDR3 DNA reads TGTGCCAGCAGCTTGGGCGGGGGGGCGTTAGGCGAGCAGTACTTC.